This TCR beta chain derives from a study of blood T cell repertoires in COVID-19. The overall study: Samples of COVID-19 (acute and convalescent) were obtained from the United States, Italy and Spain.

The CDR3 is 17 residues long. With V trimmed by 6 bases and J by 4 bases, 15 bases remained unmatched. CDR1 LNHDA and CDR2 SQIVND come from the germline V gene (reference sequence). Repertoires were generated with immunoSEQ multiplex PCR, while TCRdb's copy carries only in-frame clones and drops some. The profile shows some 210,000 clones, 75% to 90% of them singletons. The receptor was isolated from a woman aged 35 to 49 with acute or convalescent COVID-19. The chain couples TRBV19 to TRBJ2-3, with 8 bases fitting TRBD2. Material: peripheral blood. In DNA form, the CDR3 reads TGTGCCAGTAGCCCCCGGGGCCGGGGGGGACAATCAGATACGCAGTATTTT. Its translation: CASSPRGRGGQSDTQYF.